Each of the 20 T cell receptor beta chains below was sequenced from the same sample in a study of control samples from healthy donors and cancer patients. Measured with immunoSEQ multiplex PCR; TCRdb has only the in-frame clones, and not every one. Of fewer than 60,000 clones in the sample, around 95% are singletons; the top ten hold about 2.4%. The specimen was blood. Receptors were obtained from a man aged 25 to 40 in good health.

J is TRBJ1-2 and V is TRBV7-2; 9 bases fit TRBD1. This CDR3 comprises 16 residues. J was trimmed by 4 bases and V by 2 bases; bases with no gene match: 8. CDR1 and CDR2 (germline): SGHTA, FQGNSA. CDR3 nucleotides: TGTGCCAGCAGCTTACGTTGGACAGGGGACGGCTATGGCTACACCTTC. This encodes CASSLRWTGDGYGYTF.

This chain connects TRBV4-1 to TRBJ1-5; D is uncertain. There are 14 residues in the CDR3. The V and J ends lost 7 bases and 6 bases respectively, with 16 bases between them. Germline values: CDR1 MGHRA, CDR2 YSYEKL. The CDR3 DNA reads TGCGCCAGCACCCCACGGGAGGGAGGTCAGCCCCAGCATTTT. Its translation is CASTPREGGQPQHF.

The V gene is TRBV5-6, the J gene TRBJ1-2, with TRBD1 matching over 7 bases. The CDR3 length is 13 residues. Trimming removed 4 bases from V and 6 bases from J; junction bases left unmatched: 6. Germline V CDR1 and CDR2: SGHDT, YYEEEE. CDR3 DNA: TGTGCCAGCAGCCTGGGGACAGCCCATGGCTACACCTTC. Translated: CASSLGTAHGYTF. Full variable domain (rest looked up from reference TRBV5-6 and TRBJ1-2): DAGVTQSPTHLIKTRGQQVTLRCSPKSGHDTVSWYQQALGQGPQFIFQYYEEEERQRGNFPDRFSGHQFPNYSSELNVNALLLGDSALYLCASSLGTAHGYTFGSGTRLTVV.

This clone showed up just once. V and J are TRBV6-6 and TRBJ2-4, with D unclear. This CDR3 region has 12 residues. The V gene's germline CDR1 is MNHNY and CDR2 SVGAGI (reference sequence). V dropped 1 base and J dropped 5 bases, with 3 bases sitting between them. CDR3 amino acids: CASSYLENIQYF. In nucleotides, the CDR3 is TGTGCCAGCAGTTACTTAGAAAACATTCAGTACTTC.

The V gene is TRBV4-1, the J gene TRBJ2-7, with 10 bases aligning to TRBD2. The V gene end was trimmed by 0 bases and the J gene end by 3 bases; junction bases not matched to a gene: 2. This CDR3 contains 15 residues. Germline loops: CDR1 MGHRA, CDR2 YSYEKL. CDR3 sequence reads: CASSQDWTSGYEQYF. CDR3 bases: TGCGCCAGCAGCCAAGATTGGACTAGCGGCTACGAGCAGTACTTC.

The rearrangement uses TRBV24-1 and TRBJ2-1, with 9 bases lining up with TRBD2. The CDR3 spans 16 residues. The ends lost 4 bases at V and 6 bases at J; junction bases unmatched: 9. Germline CDR1 KGHDR, CDR2 SFDVKD. CDR3 region: CATSDGGRAKFNEQFF. DNA of the CDR3: TGTGCCACCAGTGACGGCGGGAGGGCCAAATTCAATGAGCAGTTCTTC.

CDR3 DNA: TGTGCCATCAGTGCGTTCGCAGATACGCAGTATTTT. Protein sequence: CAISAFADTQYF. The chain combines TRBV10-3 with TRBJ2-3; D unclear. Germline V gives CDR1 ENHRY, CDR2 SYGVKD. The CDR3 runs to 12 residues. V was clipped by 4 bases and J by 4 bases, with 6 bases between them.

The table lists this clone with a count of one. The chain is built from TRBV6-5 and TRBJ1-4; D possibly corresponds to TRBD1 (5 bases). CDR1 is MNHEY and CDR2 is SVGAGI in the germline V gene. This CDR3 spans 15 amino acids. V gave up 2 bases and J gave up 4 bases, with 11 bases separating them. CDR3 protein: CASSYASGDNEKLFF. DNA for the CDR3: TGTGCCAGCAGTTACGCTTCGGGGGATAATGAAAAACTGTTTTTT.

This clone was found once. The chain uses TRBV6-6 and TRBJ1-5; a weak D match, TRBD1 (6 bases). Germline CDR1 is MNHNY and CDR2 is SVGAGI (reference sequence). V was trimmed by 5 bases and J by 6 bases, leaving 11 bases between them. The CDR3 covers 13 residues. The CDR3 loop reads CASSPLQGQPQHF. For the CDR3, the DNA is TGTGCCAGCAGTCCCCTACAGGGTCAGCCCCAGCATTTT.

The V call is TRBV4-1, the J call TRBJ2-1; 9 nucleotides line up with TRBD1. After removal of 1 base from V and 4 bases from J, the junction contained 5 bases not matched to a gene. In germline, CDR1 is MGHRA, CDR2 YSYEKL. CDR3 length equals 16 residues. The CDR3 region is CASSQADRGVYNEQFF. The CDR3 nucleotides read TGCGCCAGCAGCCAAGCCGACAGGGGGGTTTACAATGAGCAGTTCTTC.

The V call is TRBV6-6, the J call TRBJ1-3; D possibly corresponds to TRBD1 (6 bases). The CDR3 covers 12 residues. Germline values: CDR1 MNHNY, CDR2 SVGAGI (reference sequence). In DNA, the CDR3 is TGTGCTACAGGGACTACTGGAAACACCATATATTTT. Its protein product is CATGTTGNTIYF.

This clone has only one observation. The V and J genes are TRBV7-2 and TRBJ2-1; D unresolved. Trimming left V 5 bases short and J 9 bases short, with 11 bases between. The CDR3 runs 12 residues. CDR1 is SGHTA, CDR2 FQGNSA, per germline. CDR3 sequence: CASSPRVGEQFF. The DNA of the CDR3 is TGTGCCAGCAGCCCCCGGGTTGGTGAGCAGTTCTTC.

V and J are TRBV6-5 and TRBJ1-1, with D uncertain. The CDR3 runs 11 residues. Germline V gene lookup returns CDR1 MNHEY and CDR2 SVGAGI. V gave up 10 bases and J gave up 5 bases, with 11 bases separating them. The CDR3 nucleotides read TGTGCCACCCACTCGCCTACTGAAGCTTTCTTT. It translates to CATHSPTEAFF.

The chain employs TRBV5-1 and TRBJ2-1; D is unresolved. The CDR3 runs 15 residues. The germline gives CDR1 SGHRS, CDR2 YFSETQ. V was cut by 3 bases and J by 0 bases, with 10 bases left in between. CDR3 region: CASSSEVSSYNEQFF. The CDR3 DNA sequence: TGCGCCAGCAGCTCAGAGGTAAGCTCCTACAATGAGCAGTTCTTC.

The chain links TRBV9 to TRBJ2-5; no clear D gene. Trimming removed 0 bases from V and 5 bases from J, with 11 bases in between. Germline values: CDR1 SGDLS, CDR2 YYNGEE. This CDR3 region has 14 residues. The CDR3 protein is CASSVAMSLETQYF. The CDR3 DNA reads as TGTGCCAGCAGCGTAGCTATGAGCTTGGAGACCCAGTACTTC.

This clone came up once. This chain uses TRBV15 with TRBJ1-4, with TRBD1 as a possible D gene (5 bases). V was pared by 3 bases and J by 4 bases, with 15 bases between. The CDR3 extends over 16 amino acids. Germline V gene sequence: CDR1 LNHNV, CDR2 YYDKDF (reference sequence). The CDR3 coding sequence is TGTGCCACCAGCAGGGCTGACAGTGGCTATAATGAAAAACTGTTTTTT. It translates to CATSRADSGYNEKLFF. Looking up the rest from reference TRBV15 and TRBJ1-4 gives the full variable domain: DAMVIQNPRYQVTQFGKPVTLSCSQTLNHNVMYWYQQKSSQAPKLLFHYYDKDFNNEADTPDNFQSRRPNTSFCFLDIRSPGLGDTAMYLCATSRADSGYNEKLFFGSGTQLSVL.

This clone has a handful of counts. This chain joins TRBV6-5 and TRBJ2-7; 7 bases agree with TRBD1. Germline values: CDR1 MNHEY, CDR2 SVGAGI. J gave up 2 bases and V 2 bases, and 6 bases lay outside the gene matches. The CDR3 is 15 amino acids. Here the CDR3 reads CASSYESGGPYEQYF. The CDR3, as DNA: TGTGCCAGCAGTTACGAGTCAGGGGGTCCCTACGAGCAGTACTTC.

J is TRBJ1-6 and V is TRBV28; D gene uncertain. Trimming took 5 bases from V and 10 from J, leaving 15 bases between them. The CDR3 sequence is 14 residues long. The V gene's germline CDR1 is MDHEN and CDR2 SYDVKM. The CDR3 is CASSPPGEHSPLHF. The CDR3 bases are TGTGCCAGCAGTCCCCCCGGGGAGCACTCACCCCTCCACTTT.

The V call is TRBV10-3, the J call TRBJ1-4; D ambiguous. Germline-derived CDR1 and CDR2 are ENHRY and SYGVKD. This CDR3 region has 14 residues. The V end lost 6 bases, the J end lost 5 bases, and 13 bases lay between the germline ends. DNA of the CDR3: TGTGCCATCAGCGATAGGGTGTCCAATGAAAAACTGTTTTTT. Protein: CAISDRVSNEKLFF.

This chain uses TRBV2 with TRBJ2-1; 12 bases agree with TRBD2. Germline V gene lookup returns CDR1 SNHLY and CDR2 FYNNEI. V trimming: 7 bases; J trimming: 8 bases; junction bases outside the gene matches: 6. The length of the CDR3 is 14 residues. CDR3 bases: TGTGCCAGCATGGGTCTAGCGGGAGGGTATGAGCAGTTCTTC. It codes for CASMGLAGGYEQFF.